These 19 T cell receptor beta chains came from one sample sequenced in a study of identical twins. TCRdb analysed the 5' RACE reads with MiXCR anew, one entry per CDR3 protein. Found here are fewer than 350,000 distinct CDR3 sequences, 8% to 9% of them singletons; the top ten hold 2.1%. The same specimen was also included in a second study, on yellow fever vaccine responses in identical twins.

Sequencing was performed on memory (CD45RO+) T cells sorted from blood. The source is a young woman in good health.

This clonotype was recorded a few times. This chain connects TRBV4-2 to TRBJ2-1, with 14 nucleotides matching TRBD2. J was trimmed by 2 bases and V by 5 bases; bases with no gene match: 8. The germline gives CDR1 LGHNA, CDR2 YNFKEQ. The CDR3 totals 18 residues. CDR3 nucleotide sequence: TGTGCCAGCAGCAAAACGGGGGGACTAGCGGGGGCCTACAATGAGCAGTTCTTC. Protein: CASSKTGGLAGAYNEQFF.

This clonotype was picked up many times. The chain links TRBV12-3 or TRBV12-4 to TRBJ2-4; possibly TRBD1 for D (6 bases). The CDR3 sequence is 12 residues long. The germline V and J ends were trimmed by 3 bases and 7 bases, with 7 bases remaining between them. The CDR3 here is CASSLGANIQYF. DNA for the CDR3: TGTGCCAGCAGTTTGGGGGCTAACATTCAGTACTTC.

This chain uses TRBV5-8 with TRBJ2-7; weak D call: TRBD2 (6 bases). The length of the CDR3 is 14 residues. Per germline, CDR1 SGHTS and CDR2 YDEGEE. V shed 3 bases and J shed 4 bases, with 14 bases lying between them. The CDR3 nucleotides read TGTGCCAGCAGCTCCACCGGGAGAGGGTACGAGCAGTACTTC. Translation gives CASSSTGRGYEQYF.

Many counts were recorded for this clonotype. The chain couples TRBV20-1 to TRBJ2-2, with a tentative D call TRBD1 (5 bases). This CDR3 region has 14 residues. Germline CDR1 reads DFQATT; CDR2 reads SNEGSKA (reference sequence). Trimming shortened V by 3 bases and J by 1 base, and 9 bases separated the two germline ends. The CDR3 DNA follows: TGCAGTGCTAGGACAGTCCTGAACACCGGGGAGCTGTTTTTT. Amino acids: CSARTVLNTGELFF.

The J gene is TRBJ1-5, the V gene TRBV24-1; tentatively, D is TRBD1 (5 bases). V was shortened by 4 bases and J by 0 bases, with 15 bases between the two germline ends. The CDR3 contains 17 residues. The V gene's germline CDR1 is KGHDR and CDR2 SFDVKD. CDR3 sequence: CATSDVKRGDSNQPQHF. The CDR3 DNA follows: TGTGCCACCAGTGACGTTAAGAGGGGCGATAGCAATCAGCCCCAGCATTTT.

The chain has TRBV6-5 and TRBJ2-1; D is perhaps TRBD1 or TRBD2 (5 bases each). The CDR3 extends over 15 amino acids. V lost 2 bases to trimming and J lost 2 bases, with 10 bases between them. The germline CDR1 and CDR2 sequences are MNHEY and SVGAGI. This chain's CDR3 is CASSYPRGTYNEQFF. CDR3 in DNA: TGTGCCAGCAGTTACCCTCGGGGCACCTACAATGAGCAGTTCTTC.

This clonotype showed up many times. The CDR3: CSVGSFDRDHEAFF. CDR3 nucleotide sequence: TGCAGCGTTGGGTCTTTCGACAGGGACCATGAAGCTTTCTTT. V usage is TRBV29-1 and J usage is TRBJ1-1; 7 positions agree with TRBD1. The CDR3 spans 14 residues. CDR1 and CDR2 from the germline V gene are SQVTM and ANQGSEA. V gave up 4 bases and J gave up 7 bases; unmatched junction bases: 12. The whole variable domain, filled in from reference TRBV29-1 and TRBJ1-1, reads SAVISQKPSRDICQRGTSLTIQCQVDSQVTMMFWYRQQPGQSLTLIATANQGSEATYESGFVIDKFPISRPNLTFSTLTVSNMSPEDSSIYLCSVGSFDRDHEAFFGQGTRLTVV.

In this sample, this clonotype turned up a few times. CDR3 protein: CASRRQGAFGELFF. CDR3 nucleotides: TGTGCCAGCAGGAGACAGGGGGCGTTCGGGGAGCTGTTTTTT. V gene TRBV3-1 combines with J gene TRBJ2-2; 10 nucleotides agree with TRBD1. CDR3 length: 14 amino acids. Germline values: CDR1 LGHDT, CDR2 YNNKEL (reference sequence). Trimming took 6 bases from V and 7 from J; bases not matched to a gene: 5. Looking up the rest from reference TRBV3-1 and TRBJ2-2 gives the full variable domain: DTAVSQTPKYLVTQMGNDKSIKCEQNLGHDTMYWYKQDSKKFLKIMFSYNNKELIINETVPNRFSPKSPDKAHLNLHINSLELGDSAVYFCASRRQGAFGELFFGEGSRLTVL.

The chain joins TRBV6-2 or TRBV6-3 to TRBJ1-2; 7 bases map to TRBD1. Germline CDR1 and CDR2: MNHEY and SVGEGT. The V gene end was trimmed by 2 bases and the J gene end by 4 bases; junction bases not matched to a gene: 10. The CDR3 has 16 residues. The CDR3 region is CASSYTRQGLGYGYTF. CDR3 coding DNA: TGTGCCAGCAGTTACACACGACAGGGCTTGGGCTATGGCTACACCTTC.

The chain has TRBV20-1 and TRBJ2-2; no reliable D call. The CDR3 has 13 amino acids. Germline V CDR1 and CDR2: DFQATT, SNEGSKA (reference sequence). In DNA form, the CDR3 reads TGCACGACCGAGCGAAGGGTGACCGGGGAGCTGTTTTTT. As protein: CTTERRVTGELFF.

This clonotype has ten or more counts. The rearrangement links TRBV5-1 to TRBJ1-2; 12 bases align to TRBD1. Per the germline V gene, CDR1 is SGHRS and CDR2 is YFSETQ. The CDR3 has 16 residues. V lost 0 bases to trimming and J lost 8 bases; unmatched junction nucleotides: 8. The CDR3 DNA reads as TGCGCCAGCAGCTTGGAGTTGGGACAGGGGGCCGGGGGCTACACCTTC. Translating gives CASSLELGQGAGGYTF.

This clonotype was picked up many times. CDR3 amino acids: CASSLVDRKDTQYF. In nucleotides, the CDR3 is TGTGCCAGCAGTTTAGTGGACAGAAAAGATACGCAGTATTTT. V and J are TRBV12-3 or TRBV12-4 and TRBJ2-3; tentative D call: TRBD1 (6 bases). V lost 1 base and J 5 bases, leaving 10 bases between the germline ends. The CDR3 is 14 amino acids.

This clonotype was detected ten times or more. This chain uses TRBV12-3 or TRBV12-4 with TRBJ2-5, with 7 bases lining up with TRBD1. V gave up 6 bases and J gave up 4 bases; unmatched junction bases: 8. The CDR3 covers 14 residues. CDR3 protein: CASRFADRAETQYF. Here the CDR3 DNA reads TGTGCCAGCAGATTCGCCGACAGGGCAGAGACCCAGTACTTC.

V and J are TRBV25-1 and TRBJ2-5; D might be TRBD2 (6 bases). CDR3 length: 13 amino acids. The germline V gene encodes CDR1 MGHDK and CDR2 SYGVNS. The germline V and J ends were trimmed by 8 bases and 5 bases, with 15 bases remaining between them. CDR3 nucleotides: TGTGCCAGCGCCCGGGACTTCTGGGAGACCCAGTACTTC. The encoded protein is CASARDFWETQYF. Supplemented by reference TRBV25-1 and TRBJ2-5, the full variable domain reads EADIYQTPRYLVIGTGKKITLECSQTMGHDKMYWYQQDPGMELHLIHYSYGVNSTEKGDLSSESTVSRIRTEHFPLTLESARPSHTSQYLCASARDFWETQYFGPGTRLLVL.

V usage is TRBV6-1 and J usage is TRBJ1-5; D remains unclear. The CDR3 contains 13 residues. Trimming cost V 8 bases and J 6 bases, with 14 bases left between them. Germline V lookup: CDR1 MNHNS, CDR2 SASEGT. The DNA for the CDR3 is TGTGCCAGCCAAGTGGGGATAGGTCAGCCCCAGCATTTT. Translating it yields CASQVGIGQPQHF.

This clonotype has just a few counts. The rearrangement uses TRBV6-5 and TRBJ2-7; TRBD1 is a possible D gene (6 bases). V lost 2 bases to trimming and J lost 6 bases, with 14 bases between them. This CDR3 has 14 amino acids. Germline V gene lookup returns CDR1 MNHEY and CDR2 SVGAGI. The CDR3, as DNA: TGTGCCAGCAGTTACCCGAGTCAGGGGACCGAGCAGTACTTC. The encoded protein is CASSYPSQGTEQYF.

This clonotype was counted ten times or more. The chain has TRBV28 and TRBJ2-7; D not certain. This CDR3 has 13 amino acids. The germline CDR1 and CDR2 sequences are MDHEN and SYDVKM. Trimming shortened V by 2 bases and J by 1 base, and 6 bases separated the two germline ends. The CDR3 DNA is TGTGCCAGCAGTTTAGTTGGTTCCTACGAGCAGTACGTC. Translating it yields CASSLVGSYEQYV.

This clonotype was recorded many times. The chain combines TRBV6-5 with TRBJ2-7; D ambiguous. Deletions cut 0 bases from V and 3 bases from J, with 6 bases between. This CDR3 is built from 13 residues. Per the germline V gene, CDR1 is MNHEY and CDR2 is SVGAGI. The CDR3 protein is CASSYSAGYEQYF. The CDR3 bases are TGTGCCAGCAGTTACTCGGCAGGCTACGAGCAGTACTTC.

This clonotype was observed at least ten times. This chain joins TRBV6-5 and TRBJ2-7, with 8 bases that match TRBD2. The CDR3 covers 15 residues. Germline CDR1 is MNHEY and CDR2 is SVGAGI. V was clipped by 0 bases and J by 2 bases; unmatched bases: 3. The DNA for the CDR3 is TGTGCCAGCAGTTACTCGGGCGGGGGGACCTACGAGCAGTACGTC. Translation gives CASSYSGGGTYEQYV.